The 22 T cell receptor beta chains in this list originate from one sample, sequenced in a study of beta chain features in type 1 diabetes. Study findings and constraints: Within each of all four CD4+ subsets, Type 1 diabetes patients had TCRB CDR3s that were moderately but significantly shorter.

Reverse transcription of all isolated RNA meant that expressed TCRB transcripts were sequenced. Only in-frame clones appear in the TCRdb table, and some are missing; sequencing was by immunoSEQ multiplex PCR. The sample shows 600,000 or so clones, around 15% of them seen only once. Their recognized antigens are unknown. The source material was naive CD4+ T cells from blood. The receptors were gathered from a man aged 18 to 35 with type 1 diabetes.

This clone has more than one count but fewer than ten. The chain joins TRBV10-3 to TRBJ2-7, with D unclear. Trimming removed 3 bases at V and 3 bases at J, with 9 bases between. The CDR3 length is 13 residues. CDR1 and CDR2 from the germline V gene are ENHRY and SYGVKD. The CDR3 DNA follows: TGTGCCATCAGTGAACCTCGGTACTACGAGCAGTACTTC. It encodes CAISEPRYYEQYF.

The CDR3 DNA is TGCGCCAGCAGCCAAGTGACAGGGCCCACTGAAGCTTTCTTT. Translated: CASSQVTGPTEAFF. This rearrangement joins TRBV4-3 to TRBJ1-1; 7 nucleotides agree with TRBD1. The length of the CDR3 is 14 residues. CDR1 is LGHNA and CDR2 is YSLEER in the germline V gene. The V segment lost 1 base and the J segment 4 bases; nucleotides outside the gene matches: 3.

This clone was seen a handful of times. This chain links TRBV6-5 with TRBJ1-1, with unresolved D. CDR3 size: 15 residues. CDR1 and CDR2 (germline): MNHEY, SVGAGI. The V end lost 3 bases, the J end lost 0 bases, and 11 bases lay between the germline ends. CDR3 region: CASSYRLRMNTEAFF. As DNA, the CDR3 is TGTGCCAGCAGTTATAGACTCAGGATGAACACTGAAGCTTTCTTT.

The rearrangement joins TRBV7-2 to TRBJ2-5; D is unclear. From germline, CDR1 is SGHTA and CDR2 FQGNSA. The CDR3 runs to 10 residues. With 1 base removed from V and 10 bases from J, the gap between germline ends came to 4 bases. This CDR3 is CASSLGVQYF. CDR3 nucleotides: TGTGCCAGCAGCTTAGGGGTCCAGTACTTC.

This clone appeared a few times. The rearrangement links TRBV10-3 to TRBJ1-2, with D perhaps matching TRBD1 (5 bases). The CDR3 is made up of 13 amino acids. Germline CDR1 reads ENHRY; CDR2 reads SYGVKD. Trimming cost V 4 bases and J 8 bases, with 14 bases left between them. The CDR3 DNA reads TGTGCCATCAGTGGTTCTCAGGGAATGGGCTACACCTTC. It specifies CAISGSQGMGYTF.

This clone has only a few counts. This same CDR3 is encoded by further DNA sequences in the sample. The rearrangement uses TRBV7-9 and TRBJ2-1; 11 bases are shared with TRBD2. V trimming: 4 bases; J trimming: 3 bases; junction bases outside the gene matches: 2. The CDR3 is 15 residues long. Germline CDR1 reads SEHNR; CDR2 reads FQNEAQ (reference sequence). CDR3 coding DNA: TGTGCCAGCAGCTCCCTAGCGGGAGGCTACAATGAGCAGTTCTTC. This gives the protein CASSSLAGGYNEQFF.

This clone was seen more than once but under ten times. The chain links TRBV14 to TRBJ2-5, with TRBD1 matching 9 bases. The germline CDR1 and CDR2 sequences are SGHDN and FVKESK. This CDR3 is built from 15 residues. Germline trimming cut 0 bases from V and 5 bases from J; bases unmatched to any gene: 4. Written as DNA, the CDR3 is TGTGCCAGCAGCCAAGAGGGGACAGGGCCGGAGACCCAGTACTTC. It is translated as CASSQEGTGPETQYF.

This clone has just a few counts. The chain employs TRBV7-2 and TRBJ2-5; a possible D gene is TRBD2 (6 bases). Trimming took off 2 bases at V and 5 bases at J, with 15 bases between the two ends. The CDR3 is made up of 15 amino acids. The V gene's germline CDR1 is SGHTA and CDR2 FQGNSA. In nucleotides, the CDR3 is TGTGCCAGCAGCTTATCAGGGACTCCTCGGGAGACCCAGTACTTC. This codes for CASSLSGTPRETQYF.

The V call is TRBV2, the J call TRBJ1-2; the D gene is possibly TRBD1 (5 bases). The CDR3 totals 12 residues. Per the germline V gene, CDR1 is SNHLY and CDR2 is FYNNEI. The V gene lost 4 bases and the J gene lost 8 bases, with 11 bases spanning the gap. The DNA for the CDR3 is TGTGCCAGCAGTGCCCCAGGGTTGGGCTACACCTTC. It translates to CASSAPGLGYTF.

The table lists this clone with a few counts. This sample also contains other DNA sequences that code for the same CDR3. V gene TRBV4-2 combines with J gene TRBJ2-7; the match to TRBD1 covers 11 bases. After removal of 0 bases from V and 3 bases from J, the junction contained 1 base not matched to a gene. Germline V gives CDR1 LGHNA, CDR2 YNFKEQ. The CDR3 is made up of 15 amino acids. CDR3 coding DNA: TGTGCCAGCAGCCAAGATGGGACAGGGGGCTACGAGCAGTACTTC. Translating it yields CASSQDGTGGYEQYF.

A few counts support this clone. The J gene is TRBJ1-2, the V gene TRBV14; D not certain. This CDR3 has 14 residues. The V gene lost 4 bases and the J gene lost 8 bases, with 17 bases spanning the gap. Germline assignment: CDR1 SGHDN and CDR2 FVKESK. Here the CDR3 reads CASSRGSKEEGYTF. CDR3 bases: TGTGCCAGCAGCCGCGGCTCTAAGGAGGAAGGCTACACCTTC.

The chain is built from TRBV25-1 and TRBJ1-4; no clear D gene. Germline V gives CDR1 MGHDK, CDR2 SYGVNS. The CDR3 sequence is 15 residues long. V lost 1 base and J 2 bases, leaving 8 bases between the germline ends. The CDR3: CASSEFGRTNEKLFF. DNA for the CDR3: TGTGCCAGCAGTGAATTTGGACGCACTAATGAAAAACTGTTTTTT.

The chain uses TRBV9 and TRBJ2-5; no definite D call. The length of the CDR3 is 15 residues. V was cut by 0 bases and J by 6 bases, with 15 bases left in between. Per the germline V gene, CDR1 is SGDLS and CDR2 is YYNGEE. In DNA, the CDR3 is TGTGCCAGCAGCGTAGAGGGTCCTACCTGGCAGACCCAGTACTTC. This sequence encodes CASSVEGPTWQTQYF.

The chain employs TRBV4-3 and TRBJ1-6; perhaps TRBD1 as D (5 bases). This CDR3 contains 16 residues. The V and J ends lost 0 bases and 8 bases respectively, with 14 bases between them. Germline V gives CDR1 LGHNA, CDR2 YSLEER. The CDR3 DNA follows: TGCGCCAGCAGCCAAGACGGGGCGAGAGGTGATTCACCCCTCCACTTT. This codes for CASSQDGARGDSPLHF.

This clone has a handful of counts. The chain joins TRBV5-6 to TRBJ1-1; no firm D call. This CDR3 spans 13 amino acids. V dropped 2 bases and J dropped 5 bases, with 10 bases sitting between them. Germline V gives CDR1 SGHDT, CDR2 YYEEEE. For the CDR3, the DNA is TGTGCCAGCAGCTTTTCATCGCGTACTGAAGCTTTCTTT. Translation gives CASSFSSRTEAFF.

The CDR3 DNA follows: TGTGCCAGTAGCCCAGACAGGACTAACTATGGCTACACCTTC. Encoded protein: CASSPDRTNYGYTF. The genes are TRBV19 and TRBJ1-2, with D possibly being TRBD1 (6 bases). The ends were cut back, 6 bases at V and 0 bases at J, with 11 bases in the middle. This CDR3 has 14 amino acids. Germline V lookup: CDR1 LNHDA, CDR2 SQIVND (reference sequence).

The J gene is TRBJ1-1, the V gene TRBV29-1; TRBD1 aligns across 8 bases. Germline V gene lookup returns CDR1 SQVTM and CDR2 ANQGSEA. Trimming at V came to 4 bases and at J to 6 bases, leaving 10 bases not matched to a gene. The CDR3 has 14 amino acids. CDR3 sequence: CSVVPQGARAEAFF. DNA of the CDR3: TGCAGCGTTGTGCCTCAGGGGGCCAGGGCTGAAGCTTTCTTT.

This clone was seen a handful of times. The genes are TRBV29-1 and TRBJ1-1; 10 bases map to TRBD1. The CDR3 covers 13 residues. Trimming at V came to 3 bases and at J to 7 bases, leaving 5 bases not matched to a gene. Germline CDR1 SQVTM, CDR2 ANQGSEA. The CDR3 DNA reads as TGCAGCGTTGAGGGACAGGGGATGGATGAAGCTTTCTTT. Translated: CSVEGQGMDEAFF.

The V call is TRBV7-2, the J call TRBJ2-7; 8 bases agree with TRBD1. In germline, CDR1 is SGHTA, CDR2 FQGNSA. There are 15 residues in the CDR3. V trimming: 3 bases; J trimming: 2 bases; junction bases outside the gene matches: 6. The DNA for the CDR3 is TGTGCCAGCAGCTTCGACTGGGACAGGACCTACGAGCAGTACTTC. Protein: CASSFDWDRTYEQYF.

This clone has only a few counts. The chain has TRBV13 and TRBJ1-1, with D unclear. CDR3 size: 15 residues. The V gene lost 5 bases and the J gene lost 1 base, with 14 bases spanning the gap. Germline V gene sequence: CDR1 PRHDT, CDR2 FYEKMQ (reference sequence). The CDR3 loop reads CASSLQHAPNTEAFF. In DNA, the CDR3 is TGTGCCAGCAGCCTACAACACGCTCCGAACACTGAAGCTTTCTTT.

This clone turned up a few times. The CDR3 DNA reads as TGTGCCAGCGAGGGCATAGGGGGGAGCTCCTACAATGAGCAGTTCTTC. Protein: CASEGIGGSSYNEQFF. The chain carries TRBV11-2 and TRBJ2-1; D may correspond to TRBD1 or TRBD2 (6 bases each). The CDR3 extends over 16 amino acids. Looked up from germline, CDR1 is SGHAT and CDR2 is FQNNGV. Trimming cost V 8 bases and J 0 bases, with 17 bases left between them.

V is TRBV7-2 and J is TRBJ2-1; D gene ambiguous. Germline V gene sequence: CDR1 SGHTA, CDR2 FQGNSA. The V and J ends lost 3 bases and 2 bases respectively, with 8 bases between them. The CDR3 sequence is 14 residues long. The CDR3 sequence is CASSFGPTYNEQFF. CDR3 nucleotides: TGTGCCAGCAGCTTCGGCCCAACCTACAATGAGCAGTTCTTC.